This T cell receptor (beta chain) is from a study of T-cell memory formation after mild COVID-19. Study-level findings and limits: Second-wave clones peaking on day 37 lacked confirmed SARS-CoV-2 specificity.

Trimming cost V 3 bases and J 0 bases, with 8 bases left between them. The length of the CDR3 is 14 residues. CDR1 and CDR2 from the germline V gene are MNHEY and SVGAGI. TCRdb reprocessed the 5' RACE reads with MiXCR, giving one entry per CDR3 protein. The table lists tens of thousands of distinct CDR3 sequences, around 15% of them singletons, with approximately 39% in the top ten. A note on this clonotype: What it binds is unknown.

The gene calls are TRBV6-5 and TRBJ1-1; no clear D. Material: PBMCs or a T cell subset sorted from them (not recorded which). This sequence originates from a man between 18 and 35 years old who had mild COVID-19 (a few samples of this study predate the infection). Cell type and time point are not known. The CDR3 here is CASSYEALNTEAFF. The CDR3 coding sequence is TGTGCCAGCAGTTATGAGGCATTGAACACTGAAGCTTTCTTT.